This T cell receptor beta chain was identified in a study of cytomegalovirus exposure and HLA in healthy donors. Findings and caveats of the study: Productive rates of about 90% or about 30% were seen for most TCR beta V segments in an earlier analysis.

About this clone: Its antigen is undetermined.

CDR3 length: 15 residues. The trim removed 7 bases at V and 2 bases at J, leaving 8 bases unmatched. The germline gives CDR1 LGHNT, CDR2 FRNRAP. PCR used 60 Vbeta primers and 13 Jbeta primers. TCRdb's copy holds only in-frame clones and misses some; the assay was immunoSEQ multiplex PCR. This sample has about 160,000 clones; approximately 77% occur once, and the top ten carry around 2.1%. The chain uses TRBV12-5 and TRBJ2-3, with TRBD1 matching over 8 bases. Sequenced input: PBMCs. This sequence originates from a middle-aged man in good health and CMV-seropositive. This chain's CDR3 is CASVPGTGYTDTQYF. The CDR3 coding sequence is TGTGCTAGTGTCCCCGGGACAGGATACACAGATACGCAGTATTTT.